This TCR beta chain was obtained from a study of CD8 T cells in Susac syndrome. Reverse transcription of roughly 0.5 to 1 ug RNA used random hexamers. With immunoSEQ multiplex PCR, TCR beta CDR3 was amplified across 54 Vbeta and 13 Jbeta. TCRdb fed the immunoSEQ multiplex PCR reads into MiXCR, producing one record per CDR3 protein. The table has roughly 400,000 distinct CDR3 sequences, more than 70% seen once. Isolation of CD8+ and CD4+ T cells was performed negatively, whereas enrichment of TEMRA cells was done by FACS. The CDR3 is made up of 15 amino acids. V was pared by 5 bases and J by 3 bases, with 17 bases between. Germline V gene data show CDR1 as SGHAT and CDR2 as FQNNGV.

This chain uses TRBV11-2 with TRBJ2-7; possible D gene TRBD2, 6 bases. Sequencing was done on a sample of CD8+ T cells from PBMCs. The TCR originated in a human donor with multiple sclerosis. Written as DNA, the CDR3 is TGTGCCAGCAGCCCCCGGGACTTTCTAGGCTACGAGCAGTACTTC. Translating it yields CASSPRDFLGYEQYF.